This T cell receptor beta chain was sequenced during a study of identical twins. Overall study findings and caveats: Abundant beta clonotypes from cord blood had fewer insertions, unlike memory repertoires, which showed none. Out-of-frame alpha sequences that twins shared showed excess low generation probability.

Details on this clonotype: What it binds is not known.

TCRdb itself ran the 5' RACE reads through MiXCR, one entry per CDR3 protein. The table records more than 350,000 distinct CDR3 sequences, about 9% of them present only once. The CDR3 extends over 13 amino acids. V was clipped by 3 bases and J by 4 bases, with 7 bases between them. This chain links TRBV12-3 or TRBV12-4 with TRBJ2-1; D is ambiguous. The TCR was taken from a woman aged 45-65 years in good health. What was sequenced was naive T cells sorted from blood. The CDR3 nucleotides read TGTGCCAGCAGTTTTAGTGGTTACAATGAGCAGTTCTTC. Residues: CASSFSGYNEQFF.